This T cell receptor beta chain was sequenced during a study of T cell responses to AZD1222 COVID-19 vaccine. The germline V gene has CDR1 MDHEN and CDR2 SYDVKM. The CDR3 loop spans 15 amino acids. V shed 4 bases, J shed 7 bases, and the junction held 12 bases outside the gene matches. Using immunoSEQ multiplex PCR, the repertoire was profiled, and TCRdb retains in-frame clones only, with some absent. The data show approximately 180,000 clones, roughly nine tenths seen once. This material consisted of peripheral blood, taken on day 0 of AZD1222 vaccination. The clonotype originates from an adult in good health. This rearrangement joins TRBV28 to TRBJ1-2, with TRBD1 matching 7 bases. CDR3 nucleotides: TGTGCCAGCAGTTCCACAGACAGGGTAGAACGTGGCTACACCTTC. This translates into CASSSTDRVERGYTF.